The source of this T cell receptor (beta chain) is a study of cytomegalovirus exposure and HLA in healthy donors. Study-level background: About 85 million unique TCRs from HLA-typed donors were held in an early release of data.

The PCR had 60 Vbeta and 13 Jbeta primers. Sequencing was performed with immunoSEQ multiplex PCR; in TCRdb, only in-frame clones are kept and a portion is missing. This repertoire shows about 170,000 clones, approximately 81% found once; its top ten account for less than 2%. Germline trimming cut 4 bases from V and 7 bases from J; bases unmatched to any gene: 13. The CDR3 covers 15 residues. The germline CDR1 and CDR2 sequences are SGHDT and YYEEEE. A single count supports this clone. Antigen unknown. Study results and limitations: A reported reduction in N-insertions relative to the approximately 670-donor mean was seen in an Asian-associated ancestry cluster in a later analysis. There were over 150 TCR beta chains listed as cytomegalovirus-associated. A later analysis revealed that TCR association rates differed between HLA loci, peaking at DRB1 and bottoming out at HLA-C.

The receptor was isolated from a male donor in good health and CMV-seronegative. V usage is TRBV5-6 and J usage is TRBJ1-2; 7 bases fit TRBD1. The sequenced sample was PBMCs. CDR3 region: CASSPITDRDFGYTF. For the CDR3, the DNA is TGTGCCAGCAGCCCAATAACTGACAGGGACTTTGGCTACACCTTC.